This TCR beta chain was documented in a study of PD-1 blockade in classical Hodgkin lymphoma. This CDR3 contains 14 residues. Germline CDR1 MDHEN, CDR2 SYDVKM. The V end lost 2 bases, the J end lost 2 bases, and 10 bases lay between the germline ends. The patients all showed relapse after autologous stem cell transplantation, while their brentuximab vedotin exposure varied. Best overall response was complete response, partial response or progressive disease in these relapsed/refractory classical Hodgkin lymphoma patients. As for this clone: Antigen: not known.

Method: immunoSEQ multiplex PCR; TCRdb's copy keeps in-frame clones and lacks some. Seen here are around 58,000 clones, around 90% observed once, and the top ten hold over 9.5%. Whole-study results and caveats: The baseline diversity of complete responders showed similarity to that of newly diagnosed patients. Excluded were patients who started nivolumab under 1 year after ASCT, a group that had lower diversity. Repertoires differed for reasons still undefined, possibly disease activity or prior therapy.

The sample here was peripheral blood mononuclear cells (PBMCs), taken at baseline. This sequence joins TRBV28 and TRBJ2-7; TRBD2 might be the D (5 bases). This receptor was identified in a human donor with classical Hodgkin lymphoma. This CDR3 reads CASSLPSRPYEQYF. The CDR3 DNA is TGTGCCAGCAGTTTACCTAGCAGACCCTACGAGCAGTACTTC.